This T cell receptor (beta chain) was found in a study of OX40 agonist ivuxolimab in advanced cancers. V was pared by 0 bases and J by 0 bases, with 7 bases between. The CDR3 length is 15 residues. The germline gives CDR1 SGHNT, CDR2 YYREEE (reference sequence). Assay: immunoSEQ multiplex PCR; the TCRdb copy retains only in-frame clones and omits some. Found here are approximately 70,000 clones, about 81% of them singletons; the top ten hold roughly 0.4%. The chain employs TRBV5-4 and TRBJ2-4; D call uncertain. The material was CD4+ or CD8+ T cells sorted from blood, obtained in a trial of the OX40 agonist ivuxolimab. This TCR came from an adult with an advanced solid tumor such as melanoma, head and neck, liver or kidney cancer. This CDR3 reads CASSLVGGAKNIQYF. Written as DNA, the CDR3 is TGTGCCAGCAGCTTGGTCGGCGGAGCCAAAAACATTCAGTACTTC.